What follows are 26 T cell receptor beta chains derived from one specimen sequenced in a study of blood T cell repertoires in COVID-19. Profiling relied on immunoSEQ multiplex PCR, and the TCRdb table lists in-frame clones only, not all of them. Of some 400,000 clones detected, around 91% appear once; the ten largest clones hold 6.5%. Sequenced input: peripheral blood. These receptors were taken from a man younger than 30 with active or convalescent COVID-19.

The V call is TRBV9, the J call TRBJ2-3; 10 bases are shared with TRBD2. The CDR3 has 15 residues. From germline, CDR1 is SGDLS and CDR2 YYNGEE. V lost 1 base and J lost 4; bases outside the gene matches: 3. The CDR3 DNA reads TGTGCCAGCAGCGTAATAGCGGGGGGCGCAGATACGCAGTATTTT. Encoded protein: CASSVIAGGADTQYF.

The chain has TRBV6-4 and TRBJ2-3, with 9 nucleotides matching TRBD1. The CDR3 length is 15 residues. CDR1 and CDR2 (germline): MRHNA, SNTAGT. The J segment lost 4 bases and the V segment lost 6 bases, leaving 8 bases of the junction unmatched. The CDR3 reads CASRGTGTGSDTQYF. CDR3 nucleotide sequence: TGTGCCAGCAGAGGAACCGGGACAGGGTCAGATACGCAGTATTTT.

Here the CDR3 reads CASSMAGVNTEAFF. CDR3 DNA sequence: TGTGCCAGTAGTATGGCGGGTGTGAACACTGAAGCTTTCTTT. The V call is TRBV19, the J call TRBJ1-1; D remains unclear. This CDR3 is 14 amino acids long. CDR1 is LNHDA and CDR2 is SQIVND in the germline V gene (reference sequence). V was clipped by 3 bases and J by 0 bases, with 8 bases between them. The full variable domain, in which reference TRBV19 and TRBJ1-1 provide the parts outside the CDR3, is DGGITQSPKYLFRKEGQNVTLSCEQNLNHDAMYWYRQDPGQGLRLIYYSQIVNDFQKGDIAEGYSVSREKKESFPLTVTSAQKNPTAFYLCASSMAGVNTEAFFGQGTRLTVV.

CDR3 loop: CASSLVTGDSPLHF. CDR3 bases: TGTGCCAGCAGCTTAGTGACAGGGGATTCACCCCTCCACTTT. This rearrangement joins TRBV7-9 to TRBJ1-6, with 8 positions matching TRBD1. The CDR3 runs to 14 residues. CDR1 SEHNR and CDR2 FQNEAQ come from the germline V gene (reference sequence). After removal of 1 base from V and 8 bases from J, the junction contained 1 base not matched to a gene. Complete variable domain (other parts from reference TRBV7-9 and TRBJ1-6): DTGVSQNPRHKITKRGQNVTFRCDPISEHNRLYWYRQTLGQGPEFLTYFQNEAQLEKSRLLSDRFSAERPKGSFSTLEIQRTEQGDSAMYLCASSLVTGDSPLHFGNGTRLTVT.

The CDR3 loop reads CASRTNRGESPQHF. CDR3 bases: TGTGCCAGCAGAACCAACAGGGGAGAATCGCCCCAGCATTTT. The chain combines TRBV6-5 with TRBJ1-5; 7 bases are a match to TRBD1. With V trimmed by 6 bases and J by 9 bases, 11 bases remained unmatched. The germline gives CDR1 MNHEY, CDR2 SVGAGI. The CDR3 has 14 residues.

The V gene is TRBV14, the J gene TRBJ2-7; D is unclear. The ends were cut back, 4 bases at V and 7 bases at J, with 11 bases in the middle. The CDR3 runs to 12 residues. Per the germline V gene, CDR1 is SGHDN and CDR2 is FVKESK. The CDR3 DNA is TGTGCCAGCAGCCTCTTGGGCCTAGAGCAGTACTTC. Its protein is CASSLLGLEQYF.

This rearrangement joins TRBV18 to TRBJ2-5, with no clear D. V was clipped by 2 bases and J by 3 bases, with 10 bases between them. Germline V CDR1 and CDR2: KGHSH, LQKENI. This CDR3 region has 14 residues. This CDR3 reads CASSPGPVEETQYF. The CDR3 coding sequence is TGTGCCAGCTCACCAGGGCCAGTGGAAGAGACCCAGTACTTC.

The CDR3 is CASRDGSLISNQPQHF. CDR3 sequence (DNA): TGTGCCAGCAGGGATGGGAGCCTTATAAGCAATCAGCCCCAGCATTTT. This chain joins TRBV2 and TRBJ1-5; D not certain. CDR3 size: 16 residues. The ends were cut back, 6 bases at V and 1 base at J, with 16 bases in the middle. CDR1 is SNHLY, CDR2 FYNNEI, per germline.

The chain joins TRBV7-9 to TRBJ1-1; 7 positions agree with TRBD1. V gave up 8 bases and J gave up 3 bases; unmatched junction bases: 9. CDR3 length: 14 residues. Germline CDR1 and CDR2: SEHNR and FQNEAQ (reference sequence). The CDR3 is CASPSGGSDTEAFF. CDR3 sequence (DNA): TGTGCCAGCCCCTCAGGGGGGTCGGACACTGAAGCTTTCTTT.

This rearrangement joins TRBV4-3 to TRBJ2-3; perhaps TRBD2 as D (6 bases). CDR3 length: 18 residues. Trimming removed 0 bases from V and 3 bases from J, with 19 bases in between. Looked up from germline, CDR1 is LGHNA and CDR2 is YSLEER. CDR3: CASSQDRVRPGSTDTQYF. CDR3 DNA: TGCGCCAGCAGCCAAGATCGGGTTCGACCCGGGAGTACAGATACGCAGTATTTT.

This sequence joins TRBV4-3 and TRBJ2-1; 10 bases are shared with TRBD2. The germline gives CDR1 LGHNA, CDR2 YSLEER. V was pared by 3 bases and J by 8 bases, with 7 bases of the junction left unmatched. This CDR3 spans 15 amino acids. CDR3: CASSQGSGRRDEQFF. In nucleotides, the CDR3 is TGCGCCAGCAGCCAGGGTAGCGGGAGGAGGGATGAGCAGTTCTTC.

In nucleotides, the CDR3 is TGTGCCAGCAGCCCGGGACTAGCGGGGGCCTTGGACTCCTACGAGCAGTACTTC. It is translated as CASSPGLAGALDSYEQYF. V is TRBV7-6 and J is TRBJ2-7, with 14 nucleotides matching TRBD2. The germline V gene encodes CDR1 SGHVS and CDR2 FNYEAQ. The CDR3 has 18 residues. The ends lost 5 bases at V and 0 bases at J; junction bases unmatched: 9. Looking up the rest from reference TRBV7-6 and TRBJ2-7 gives the full variable domain: GAGVSQSPRYKVTKRGQDVALRCDPISGHVSLYWYRQALGQGPEFLTYFNYEAQQDKSGLPNDRFSAERPEGSISTLTIQRTEQRDSAMYRCASSPGLAGALDSYEQYFGPGTRLTVT.

The chain links TRBV7-2 to TRBJ1-1, with a weak D call TRBD1 (5 bases). CDR1 is SGHTA and CDR2 is FQGNSA in the germline V gene. Trimming left V 1 base short and J 5 bases short, with 17 bases between. CDR3 length equals 16 residues. CDR3 sequence: CASSLVTGFAGTEAFF. The CDR3, as DNA: TGTGCCAGCAGCTTAGTTACAGGCTTTGCTGGGACTGAAGCTTTCTTT.

The chain joins TRBV4-1 to TRBJ2-5; the match to TRBD1 covers 7 bases. Trimming removed 3 bases from V and 0 bases from J; junction bases left unmatched: 7. CDR3 length: 16 residues. Germline CDR1 MGHRA, CDR2 YSYEKL. The CDR3 protein is CASSHDRDPYQETQYF. The CDR3 bases are TGCGCCAGCAGCCATGACAGGGATCCGTACCAAGAGACCCAGTACTTC.

The V and J genes are TRBV21-1 and TRBJ2-3; the D call TRBD2 from the table was never checked on the DNA. TRBV21-1 is labeled a pseudogene. The CDR3 is made up of 14 amino acids. In DNA form, the CDR3 reads TGTGCCAGCGACTTAATTGCGGGCACAGATACGCAGTATTTT. Its translation: CASDLIAGTDTQYF.

The chain links TRBV29-1 to TRBJ2-7; possible D gene TRBD2, 5 bases. The CDR3 is 14 amino acids. Germline V gene sequence: CDR1 SQVTM, CDR2 ANQGSEA. Deletions cut 3 bases from V and 0 bases from J, with 12 bases between. CDR3 DNA sequence: TGCAGCGTTGAGAGCGGTACAAGCTCCTACGAGCAGTACTTC. Protein: CSVESGTSSYEQYF.

This clone was recorded only once. The chain employs TRBV18 and TRBJ2-7, with no clear D. Trimming pared 4 bases from V and 3 bases from J, leaving 19 bases between. The CDR3 extends over 16 amino acids. Germline V lookup: CDR1 KGHSH, CDR2 LQKENI. The CDR3 DNA sequence: TGTGCCAGCTCACGTGAGAGTACCCTTGCTCTCTACGAGCAGTACTTC. Amino acid sequence: CASSRESTLALYEQYF.

This chain connects TRBV25-1 to TRBJ1-2, with unresolved D. CDR1 and CDR2 (germline): MGHDK, SYGVNS. V gave up 2 bases and J gave up 4 bases, with 8 bases separating them. The CDR3 spans 13 residues. In DNA form, the CDR3 reads TGTGCCAGCAGTGAAGGGCAGATCTATGGCTACACCTTC. It specifies CASSEGQIYGYTF.

The V and J genes are TRBV5-6 and TRBJ1-6, with 7 bases identical to TRBD1. Germline CDR1 is SGHDT and CDR2 is YYEEEE. The CDR3 spans 14 residues. Trimming took 4 bases from V and 4 from J; bases not matched to a gene: 2. CDR3 amino acids: CASSAGQYNSPLHF. In nucleotides, the CDR3 is TGTGCCAGCAGCGCGGGACAGTATAATTCACCCCTCCACTTT. The full variable domain, in which reference TRBV5-6 and TRBJ1-6 provide the parts outside the CDR3, is DAGVTQSPTHLIKTRGQQVTLRCSPKSGHDTVSWYQQALGQGPQFIFQYYEEEERQRGNFPDRFSGHQFPNYSSELNVNALLLGDSALYLCASSAGQYNSPLHFGNGTRLTVT.

The chain recombines TRBV9 with TRBJ1-4; 7 bases match TRBD1. Losses at the gene ends were 6 bases for V and 4 bases for J; bases not matched to a gene: 6. This CDR3 is 14 amino acids long. From germline, CDR1 is SGDLS and CDR2 YYNGEE. The CDR3 nucleotides are TGTGCCAGCAACCGGGACAGTGATAATGAAAAACTGTTTTTT. Its translation: CASNRDSDNEKLFF.

The V call is TRBV29-1, the J call TRBJ1-2, with 8 positions matching TRBD1. CDR1 is SQVTM, CDR2 ANQGSEA, per germline. The CDR3 loop spans 13 amino acids. J lost 4 bases, V lost 4 bases, and 5 bases had no gene match. The CDR3 region has the DNA TGCAGCGTTGCGGCAGGGGGCTTCTATGGCTACACCTTC. Translation gives CSVAAGGFYGYTF.

CDR3 nucleotide sequence: TGTGCCAGCAGCCCGACAGGGGGCACGAGGAACACTGAAGCTTTCTTT. Protein: CASSPTGGTRNTEAFF. The V and J genes are TRBV9 and TRBJ1-1, with TRBD1 identical over 10 bases. Germline CDR1 reads SGDLS; CDR2 reads YYNGEE. The CDR3 is 16 amino acids. The V and J ends lost 4 bases and 1 base, in that order; junction bases with no gene match: 7.

This clone was counted between two and nine times. The rearrangement joins TRBV28 to TRBJ1-1, with D hard to call. This CDR3 contains 11 residues. V was clipped by 7 bases and J by 8 bases, with 11 bases between them. Germline V gives CDR1 MDHEN, CDR2 SYDVKM. CDR3 loop: CASTLEKEAFF. The CDR3 DNA reads as TGTGCCAGCACCTTAGAAAAGGAAGCTTTCTTT.

This chain connects TRBV12-3 or TRBV12-4 to TRBJ1-2; no definite D call. The length of the CDR3 is 10 residues. With 6 bases removed from V and 8 bases from J, the gap between germline ends came to 7 bases. The CDR3, as DNA: TGTGCCAGCAGCCGGGTCGGCTACACCTTC. This gives the protein CASSRVGYTF.

The count of this clone is one. The chain employs TRBV6-1 and TRBJ2-1; no definite D call. Germline V gene lookup returns CDR1 MNHNS and CDR2 SASEGT. The CDR3 extends over 11 amino acids. Trimming left V 3 bases short and J 6 bases short, with 3 bases between. The CDR3 protein is CASSEANEQFF. DNA for the CDR3: TGTGCCAGCAGTGAGGCCAATGAGCAGTTCTTC.

This chain links TRBV27 with TRBJ1-2, with no clear D. CDR3 size: 15 residues. Germline V gene sequence: CDR1 MNHEY, CDR2 SMNVEV (reference sequence). V lost 2 bases, J lost 4 bases, and 14 bases lay in between. The CDR3 sequence is CASSLHIGVGYGYTF. The CDR3 DNA reads as TGTGCCAGCAGTTTACATATCGGGGTAGGCTATGGCTACACCTTC.